This T cell receptor beta chain was obtained from a study of ipilimumab plus nivolumab after autologous stem cell transplantation. For the study at large: Both relapsed and primary refractory DLBCL were included.

Germline CDR1 and CDR2: LNHDA and SQIVND (reference sequence). The CDR3 has 14 amino acids. The V segment lost 5 bases and the J segment 2 bases; nucleotides outside the gene matches: 2. Starting 14 to 28 days after autologous transplant, ipilimumab 1 mg/kg was given. Measured with immunoSEQ multiplex PCR; TCRdb has only the in-frame clones, and not every one. The table includes under 20,000 clones, 81% detected once. General study points: Per the authors, repertoire, Treg and microbiota data justify further study.

Comment on this clone: Antigen: not known.

J is TRBJ2-7 and V is TRBV19, with 11 bases fitting TRBD2. This receptor was obtained from a male donor with diffuse large B-cell lymphoma. This specimen was PBMCs, taken in a trial of ipilimumab plus nivolumab as post-transplant consolidation. The CDR3, as DNA: TGTGCCAGTAGTCTAGCGGGGGGTCCCTACGAGCAGTACTTC. Translation gives CASSLAGGPYEQYF.